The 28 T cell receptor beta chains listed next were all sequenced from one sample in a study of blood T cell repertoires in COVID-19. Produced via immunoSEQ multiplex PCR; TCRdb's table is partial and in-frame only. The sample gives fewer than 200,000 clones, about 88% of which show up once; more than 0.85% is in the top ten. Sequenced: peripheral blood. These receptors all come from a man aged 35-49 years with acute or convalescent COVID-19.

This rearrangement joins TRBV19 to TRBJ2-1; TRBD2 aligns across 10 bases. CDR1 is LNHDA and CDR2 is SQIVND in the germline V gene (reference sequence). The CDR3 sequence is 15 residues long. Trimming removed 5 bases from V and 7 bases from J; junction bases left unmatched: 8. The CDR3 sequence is CASSVSGGAKNEQFF. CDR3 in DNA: TGTGCCAGTAGTGTCAGCGGGGGGGCCAAAAATGAGCAGTTCTTC.

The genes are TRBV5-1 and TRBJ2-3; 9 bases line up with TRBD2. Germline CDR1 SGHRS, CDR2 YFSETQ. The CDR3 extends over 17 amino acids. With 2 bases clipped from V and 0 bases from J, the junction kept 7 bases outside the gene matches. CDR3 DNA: TGCGCCAGCAGCTTCCGTAGCGGGGGCTATAGCACAGATACGCAGTATTTT. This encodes CASSFRSGGYSTDTQYF.

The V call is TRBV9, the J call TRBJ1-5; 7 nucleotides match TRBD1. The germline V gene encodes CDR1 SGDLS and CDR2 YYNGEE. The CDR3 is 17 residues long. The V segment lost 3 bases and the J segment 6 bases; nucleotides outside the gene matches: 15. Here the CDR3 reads CASSGERQGVGSQPQHF. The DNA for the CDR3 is TGTGCCAGCAGCGGGGAAAGACAGGGAGTGGGCAGTCAGCCCCAGCATTTT.

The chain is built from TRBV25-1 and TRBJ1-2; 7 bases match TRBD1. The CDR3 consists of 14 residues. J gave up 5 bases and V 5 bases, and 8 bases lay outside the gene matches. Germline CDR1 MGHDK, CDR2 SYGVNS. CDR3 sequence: CASSNRDSAYGYTF. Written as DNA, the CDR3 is TGTGCCAGCAGTAACCGGGACAGCGCGTATGGCTACACCTTC.

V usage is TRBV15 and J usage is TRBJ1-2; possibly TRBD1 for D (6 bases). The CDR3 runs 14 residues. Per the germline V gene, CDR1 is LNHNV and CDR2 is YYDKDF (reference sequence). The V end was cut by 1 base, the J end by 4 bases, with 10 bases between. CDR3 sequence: CATSRARGSYGYTF. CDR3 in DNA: TGTGCCACCAGCAGAGCCAGGGGATCCTATGGCTACACCTTC.

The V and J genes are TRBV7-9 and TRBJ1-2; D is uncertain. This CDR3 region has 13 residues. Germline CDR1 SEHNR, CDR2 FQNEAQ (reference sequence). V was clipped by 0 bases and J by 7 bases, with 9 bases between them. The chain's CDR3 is CASSLAAGGGYTF. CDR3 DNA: TGTGCCAGCAGCTTAGCTGCAGGTGGTGGCTACACCTTC.

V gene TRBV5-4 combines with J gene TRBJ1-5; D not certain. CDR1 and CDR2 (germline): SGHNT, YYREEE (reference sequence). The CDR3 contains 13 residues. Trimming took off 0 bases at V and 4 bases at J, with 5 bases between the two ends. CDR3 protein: CASSLDQNQPQHF. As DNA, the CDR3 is TGTGCCAGCAGCTTGGACCAGAATCAGCCCCAGCATTTT.

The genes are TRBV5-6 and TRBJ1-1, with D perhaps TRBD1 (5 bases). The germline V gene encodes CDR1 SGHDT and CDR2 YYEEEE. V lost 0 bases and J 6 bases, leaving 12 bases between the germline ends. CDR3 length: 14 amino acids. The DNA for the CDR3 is TGTGCCAGCAGCTTGGCCACTGGGGCCCCTGAAGCTTTCTTT. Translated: CASSLATGAPEAFF. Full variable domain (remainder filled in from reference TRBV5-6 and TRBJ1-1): DAGVTQSPTHLIKTRGQQVTLRCSPKSGHDTVSWYQQALGQGPQFIFQYYEEEERQRGNFPDRFSGHQFPNYSSELNVNALLLGDSALYLCASSLATGAPEAFFGQGTRLTVV.

This chain's CDR3 is CASGLGQGANTEAFF. Here the CDR3 DNA reads TGTGCTAGTGGTTTGGGACAGGGGGCGAACACTGAAGCTTTCTTT. The V gene is TRBV12-5, the J gene TRBJ1-1; 10 bases agree with TRBD1. The CDR3 is made up of 15 amino acids. The V segment lost 1 base and the J segment 1 base; nucleotides outside the gene matches: 0. Germline values: CDR1 LGHNT, CDR2 FRNRAP.

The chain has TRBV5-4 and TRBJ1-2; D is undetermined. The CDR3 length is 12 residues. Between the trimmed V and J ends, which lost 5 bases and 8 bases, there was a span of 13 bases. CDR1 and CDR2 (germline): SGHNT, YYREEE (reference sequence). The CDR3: CASRSAREGYTF. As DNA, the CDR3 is TGTGCCAGCAGATCAGCTCGGGAGGGCTACACCTTC.

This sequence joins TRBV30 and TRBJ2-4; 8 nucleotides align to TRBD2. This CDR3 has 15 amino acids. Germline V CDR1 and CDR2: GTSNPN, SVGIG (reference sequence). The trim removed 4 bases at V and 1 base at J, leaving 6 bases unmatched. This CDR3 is CAWTGGDFAKNIQYF. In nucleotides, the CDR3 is TGTGCCTGGACCGGGGGGGACTTCGCCAAAAACATTCAGTACTTC. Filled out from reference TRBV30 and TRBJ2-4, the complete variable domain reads SQTIHQWPATLVQPVGSPLSLECTVEGTSNPNLYWYRQAAGRGLQLLFYSVGIGQISSEVPQNLSASRPQDRQFILSSKKLLLSDSGFYLCAWTGGDFAKNIQYFGAGTRLSVL.

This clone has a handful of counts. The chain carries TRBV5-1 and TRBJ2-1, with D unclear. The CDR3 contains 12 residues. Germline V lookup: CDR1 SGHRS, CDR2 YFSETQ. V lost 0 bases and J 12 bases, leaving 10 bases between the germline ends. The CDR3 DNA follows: TGCGCCAGCAGCTTGGAACTACGGCGGCAGTTCTTC. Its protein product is CASSLELRRQFF.

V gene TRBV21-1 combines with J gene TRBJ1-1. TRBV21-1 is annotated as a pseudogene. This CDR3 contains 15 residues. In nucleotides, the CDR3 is TGTGCCAGCAGCACCAAAAGGGGGGGGTACACTGAAGCTTTCTTT. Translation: CASSTKRGGYTEAFF.

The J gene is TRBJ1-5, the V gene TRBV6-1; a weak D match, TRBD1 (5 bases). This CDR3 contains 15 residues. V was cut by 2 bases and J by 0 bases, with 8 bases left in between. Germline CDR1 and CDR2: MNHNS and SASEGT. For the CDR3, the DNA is TGTGCCAGCAGTGAACAGGGTAATAGCAATCAGCCCCAGCATTTT. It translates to CASSEQGNSNQPQHF.

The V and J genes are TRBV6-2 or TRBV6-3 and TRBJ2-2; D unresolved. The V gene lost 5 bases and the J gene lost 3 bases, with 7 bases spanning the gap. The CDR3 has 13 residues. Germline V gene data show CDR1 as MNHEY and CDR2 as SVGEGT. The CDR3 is CASSPSHTGELFF. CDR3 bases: TGTGCCAGCAGTCCCTCTCACACCGGGGAGCTGTTTTTT.

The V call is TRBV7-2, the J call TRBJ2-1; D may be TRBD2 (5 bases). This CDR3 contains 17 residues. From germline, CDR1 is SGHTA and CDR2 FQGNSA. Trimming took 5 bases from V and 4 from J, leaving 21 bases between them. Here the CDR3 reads CASSPRGLQAGYNEQFF. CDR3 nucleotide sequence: TGTGCCAGCAGCCCCCGGGGTCTTCAGGCGGGTTACAATGAGCAGTTCTTC.

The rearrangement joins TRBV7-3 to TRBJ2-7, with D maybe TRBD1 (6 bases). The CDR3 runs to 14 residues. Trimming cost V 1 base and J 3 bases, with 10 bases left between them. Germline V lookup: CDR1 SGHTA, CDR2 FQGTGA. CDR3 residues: CASSLNPGDYEQYF. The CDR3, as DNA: TGTGCCAGCAGCTTAAACCCAGGGGACTACGAGCAGTACTTC.

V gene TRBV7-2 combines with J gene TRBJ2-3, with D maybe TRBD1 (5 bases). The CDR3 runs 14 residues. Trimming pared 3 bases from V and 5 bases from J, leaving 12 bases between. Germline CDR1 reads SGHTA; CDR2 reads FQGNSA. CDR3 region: CASSFLTVGDTQYF. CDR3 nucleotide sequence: TGTGCCAGCAGCTTCTTGACAGTGGGAGATACGCAGTATTTT.

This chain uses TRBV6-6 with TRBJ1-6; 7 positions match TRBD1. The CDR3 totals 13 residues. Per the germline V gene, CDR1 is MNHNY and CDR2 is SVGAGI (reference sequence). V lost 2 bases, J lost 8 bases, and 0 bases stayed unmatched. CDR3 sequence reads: CASSYQGDSPLHF. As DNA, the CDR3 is TGTGCCAGCAGTTACCAGGGGGATTCACCCCTCCACTTT.

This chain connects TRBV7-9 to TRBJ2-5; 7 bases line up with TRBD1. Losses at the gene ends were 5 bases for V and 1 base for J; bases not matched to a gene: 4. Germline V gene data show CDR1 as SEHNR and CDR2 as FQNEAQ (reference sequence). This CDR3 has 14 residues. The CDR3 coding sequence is TGTGCCAGCAGCCCCAGGACAGGCCAAGAGACCCAGTACTTC. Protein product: CASSPRTGQETQYF.

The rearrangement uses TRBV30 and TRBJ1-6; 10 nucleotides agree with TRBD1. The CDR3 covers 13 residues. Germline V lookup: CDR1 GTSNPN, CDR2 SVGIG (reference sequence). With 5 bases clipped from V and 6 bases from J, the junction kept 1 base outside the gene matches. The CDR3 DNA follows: TGTGCCTGGCGGGACAGGGGTAATTCACCCCTCCACTTT. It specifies CAWRDRGNSPLHF.

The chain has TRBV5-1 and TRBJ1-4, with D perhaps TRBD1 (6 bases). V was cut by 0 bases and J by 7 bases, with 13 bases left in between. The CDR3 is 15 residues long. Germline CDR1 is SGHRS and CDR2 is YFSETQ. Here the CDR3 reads CASSLADTGREKLFF. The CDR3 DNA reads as TGCGCCAGCAGCTTGGCCGATACAGGGCGTGAAAAACTGTTTTTT.

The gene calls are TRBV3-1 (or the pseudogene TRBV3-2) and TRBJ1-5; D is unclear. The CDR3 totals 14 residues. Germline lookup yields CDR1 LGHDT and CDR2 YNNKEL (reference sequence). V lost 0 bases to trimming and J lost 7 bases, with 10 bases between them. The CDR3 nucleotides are TGTGCCAGCAGCCAAGATCCGAGCCTCCAGCCCCAGCATTTT. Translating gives CASSQDPSLQPQHF.

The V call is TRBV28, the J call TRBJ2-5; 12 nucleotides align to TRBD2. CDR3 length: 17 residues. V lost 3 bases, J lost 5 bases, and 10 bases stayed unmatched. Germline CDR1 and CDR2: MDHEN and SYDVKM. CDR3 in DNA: TGTGCCAGCAGTTTGAGGGCTAGCGGGGGGGCCAGGGAGACCCAGTACTTC. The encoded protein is CASSLRASGGARETQYF.

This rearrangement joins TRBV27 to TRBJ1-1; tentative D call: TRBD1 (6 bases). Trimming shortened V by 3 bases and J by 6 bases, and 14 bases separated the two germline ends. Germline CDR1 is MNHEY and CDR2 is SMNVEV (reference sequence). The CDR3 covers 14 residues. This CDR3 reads CASSFNVRGPEAFF. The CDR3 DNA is TGTGCCAGCAGTTTTAATGTCAGGGGCCCTGAAGCTTTCTTT.

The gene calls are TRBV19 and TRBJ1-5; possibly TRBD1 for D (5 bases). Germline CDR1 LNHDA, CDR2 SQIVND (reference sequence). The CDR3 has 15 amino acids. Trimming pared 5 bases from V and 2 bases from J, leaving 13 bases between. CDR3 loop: CASSPWTGGNQPQHF. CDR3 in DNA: TGTGCCAGTAGTCCCTGGACGGGGGGCAATCAGCCCCAGCATTTT.

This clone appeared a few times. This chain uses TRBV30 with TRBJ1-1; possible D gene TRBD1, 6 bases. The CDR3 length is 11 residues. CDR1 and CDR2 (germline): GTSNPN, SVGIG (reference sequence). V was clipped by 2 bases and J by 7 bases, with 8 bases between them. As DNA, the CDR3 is TGTGCCTGGAGTCGGGACATTGAAGCTTTCTTT. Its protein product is CAWSRDIEAFF.

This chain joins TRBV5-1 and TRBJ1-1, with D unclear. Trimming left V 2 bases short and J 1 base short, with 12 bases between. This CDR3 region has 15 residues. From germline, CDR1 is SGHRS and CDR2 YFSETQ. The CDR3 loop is CASSFGGTRNTEAFF. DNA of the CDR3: TGCGCCAGCAGCTTTGGAGGTACCCGGAACACTGAAGCTTTCTTT.